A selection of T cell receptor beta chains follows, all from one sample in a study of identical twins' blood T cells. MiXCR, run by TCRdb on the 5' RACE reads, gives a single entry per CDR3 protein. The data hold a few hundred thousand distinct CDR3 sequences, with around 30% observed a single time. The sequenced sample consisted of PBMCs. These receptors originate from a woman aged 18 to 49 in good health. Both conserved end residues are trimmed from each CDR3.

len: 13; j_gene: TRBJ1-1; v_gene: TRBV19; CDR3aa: ASVGWEGRNTEAF
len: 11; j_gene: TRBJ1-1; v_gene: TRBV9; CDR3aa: ASSVGVTAEAF
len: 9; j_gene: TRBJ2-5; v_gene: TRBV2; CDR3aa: ASRGVETQY
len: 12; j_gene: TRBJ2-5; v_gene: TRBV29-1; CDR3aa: SVLMRGFQETQH
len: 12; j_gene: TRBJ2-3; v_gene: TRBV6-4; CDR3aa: ASSVGGGSDTQY
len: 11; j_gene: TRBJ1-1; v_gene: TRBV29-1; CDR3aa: SVAFRRGDEAF
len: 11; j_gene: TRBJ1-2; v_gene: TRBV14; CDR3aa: ASSQVPGLRHT
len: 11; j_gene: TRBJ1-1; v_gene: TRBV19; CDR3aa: DSSIDRSFEAF
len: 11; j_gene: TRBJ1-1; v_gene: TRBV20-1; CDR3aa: SAPNRGLTEAF
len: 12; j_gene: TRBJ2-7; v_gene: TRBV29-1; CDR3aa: SVRCRGGSYEQY
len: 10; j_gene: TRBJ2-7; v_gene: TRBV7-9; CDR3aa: ASSSTLDRLY
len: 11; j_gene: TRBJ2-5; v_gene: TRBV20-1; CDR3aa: SASSDYQETQY
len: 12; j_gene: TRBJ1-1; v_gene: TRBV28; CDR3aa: ASSLSAGSTEAF
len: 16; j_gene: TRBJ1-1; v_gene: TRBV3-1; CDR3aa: ASSQDLWTGSGNTEAF
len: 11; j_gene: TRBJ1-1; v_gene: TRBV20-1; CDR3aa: SATEVGDTEAF
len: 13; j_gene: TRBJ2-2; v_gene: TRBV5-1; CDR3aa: ASSLSRDRTGELF
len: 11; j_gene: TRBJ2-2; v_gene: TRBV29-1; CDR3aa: SVDRPNTGELF
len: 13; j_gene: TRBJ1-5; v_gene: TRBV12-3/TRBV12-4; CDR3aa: ASSLQGLKSQPQH
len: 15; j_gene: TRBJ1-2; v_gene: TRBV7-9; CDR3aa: ASSKGLQGWTNYGYT
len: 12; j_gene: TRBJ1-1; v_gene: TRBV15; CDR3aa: ATSRPTGITEAF
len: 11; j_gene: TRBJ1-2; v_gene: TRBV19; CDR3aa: ASSPGLRYGYT
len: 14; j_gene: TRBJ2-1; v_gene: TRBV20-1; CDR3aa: SASNLRGKYSGEQF
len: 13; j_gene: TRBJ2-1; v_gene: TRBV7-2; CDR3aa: ASSFRAEFYNEQF
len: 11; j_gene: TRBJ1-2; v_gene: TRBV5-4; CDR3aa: ASSPVLSNGYT
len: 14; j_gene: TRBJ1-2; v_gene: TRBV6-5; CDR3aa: ASRMSPGPTNYGYT
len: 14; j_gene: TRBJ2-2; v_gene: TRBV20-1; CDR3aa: SAREESGGDTGELF
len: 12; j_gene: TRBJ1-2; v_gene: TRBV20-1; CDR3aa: SASQQQHNYGYT
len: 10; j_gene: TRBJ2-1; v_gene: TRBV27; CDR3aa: ASSRQVNEQF
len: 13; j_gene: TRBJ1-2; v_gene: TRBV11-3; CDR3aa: ASSLSPQGNYGYT
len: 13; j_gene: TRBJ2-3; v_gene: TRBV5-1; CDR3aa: ASTSQSGGTDTQY
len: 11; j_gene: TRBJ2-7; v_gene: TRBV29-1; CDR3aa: SVGASQGFEQY
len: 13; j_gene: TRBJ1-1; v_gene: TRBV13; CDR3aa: ASSFGTGTYTEAF
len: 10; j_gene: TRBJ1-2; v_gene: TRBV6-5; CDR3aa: ASSYGGRGYT
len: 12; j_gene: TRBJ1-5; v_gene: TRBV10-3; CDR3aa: AISESGQTKAQH
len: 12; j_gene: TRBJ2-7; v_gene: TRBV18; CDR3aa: ASSPGVSRHEQY
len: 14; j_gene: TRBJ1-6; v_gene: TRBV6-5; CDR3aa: ASSYSSQSGGSPLH
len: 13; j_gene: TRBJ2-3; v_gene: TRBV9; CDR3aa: VSSVTSYGTDTQY
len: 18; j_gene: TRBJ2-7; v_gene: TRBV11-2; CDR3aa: ASSSPGQGELMLASYEQY
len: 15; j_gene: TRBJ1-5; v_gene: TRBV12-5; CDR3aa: ASGLVLGTRDSQPQH
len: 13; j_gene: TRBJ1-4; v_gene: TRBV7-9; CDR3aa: ASRSQGGWYEKLF
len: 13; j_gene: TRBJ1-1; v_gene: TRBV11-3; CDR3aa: ASSLWGSPNTEAF
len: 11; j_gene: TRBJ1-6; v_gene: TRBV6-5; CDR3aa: ASSYRGRSPLH